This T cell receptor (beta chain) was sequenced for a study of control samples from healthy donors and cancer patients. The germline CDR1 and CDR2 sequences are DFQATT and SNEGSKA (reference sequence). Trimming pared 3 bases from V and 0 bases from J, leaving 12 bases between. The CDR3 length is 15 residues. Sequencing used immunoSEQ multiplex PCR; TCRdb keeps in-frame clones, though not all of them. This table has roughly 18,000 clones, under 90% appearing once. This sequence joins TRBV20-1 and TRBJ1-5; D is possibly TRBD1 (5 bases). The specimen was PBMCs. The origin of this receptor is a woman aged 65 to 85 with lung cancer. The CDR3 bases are TGCAGTGCTAGTGTGGGGCTCTCTAGCAATCAGCCCCAGCATTTT. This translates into CSASVGLSSNQPQHF.